These T cell receptor beta chains were read from a single sample in a study of blood T cell repertoires in COVID-19. The data were produced by immunoSEQ multiplex PCR, yet TCRdb's version contains in-frame clones alone and is incomplete. The data contain roughly 260,000 clones, about nine tenths of them singletons. Sequencing was performed on peripheral blood. These receptors came from a woman aged 25 to 39 with COVID-19, enrolled during active disease. CDR3s include the opening cysteine and the closing phenylalanine or tryptophan. The D gene is left open where the match is weak. Clone size is given for some rows only: seen once, a few or many times, or a class if the clone is expanded.

J gene	D gene	V gene	clone size	CDR3 protein	CDR3 DNA
TRBJ1-5	-	TRBV7-9	once	CASSSGGGNQPQHF	TGTGCCAGCAGCTCGGGGGGAGGTAATCAGCCCCAGCATTTT
TRBJ1-2	TRBD1	TRBV6-2/TRBV6-3	few	CASSFRDRGLRGYTF	TGTGCCAGCAGTTTCCGGGACAGGGGGCTGCGAGGCTACACCTTC
TRBJ2-7	-	TRBV2	-	CASTLRPGRESYEQYF	TGTGCCAGCACCCTCCGCCCGGGAAGGGAATCCTACGAGCAGTACTTC
TRBJ1-2	-	TRBV10-3	-	CAIRALETGDGYTF	TGTGCCATCAGGGCCCTTGAAACGGGGGATGGCTACACCTTC
TRBJ1-5	-	TRBV18	few	CASSPTQNQPQHF	TGTGCCAGCTCACCCACACAAAATCAGCCCCAGCATTTT
TRBJ2-1	-	TRBV5-1	-	CASSFQGPTYNEQFF	TGCGCCAGCAGCTTCCAGGGCCCTACCTACAATGAGCAGTTCTTC
TRBJ1-2	TRBD1	TRBV6-6	-	CASSPGQGKNGYTF	TGTGCCAGCAGCCCGGGACAGGGAAAAAATGGCTACACCTTC
TRBJ1-6	-	TRBV27	-	CASSSRAWSSYNSPLHF	TGTGCCAGCAGTTCCCGAGCCTGGAGCTCCTATAATTCACCCCTCCACTTT
TRBJ2-2	TRBD1	TRBV5-1	-	CASSFTGANTGELFF	TGCGCCAGCAGCTTTACAGGGGCGAACACCGGGGAGCTGTTTTTT
TRBJ1-1	-	TRBV11-3	-	CASAGDANTEAFF	TGTGCCAGCGCGGGCGATGCCAACACTGAAGCTTTCTTT
TRBJ1-5	TRBD1	TRBV6-1	few	CASSVRTGGGNQPQHF	TGTGCCAGCAGTGTACGTACAGGGGGCGGCAATCAGCCCCAGCATTTT
TRBJ2-7	-	TRBV2	once	CASTVGGPYEQYF	TGTGCCAGCACCGTGGGGGGTCCCTACGAGCAGTACTTC
TRBJ2-5	TRBD1	TRBV7-9	-	CASSNRDRRETQYF	TGTGCCAGCAGCAACCGGGACAGAAGAGAGACCCAGTACTTC
TRBJ2-1	TRBD2	TRBV11-2	-	CASSLAGGVNEQFF	TGTGCCAGCAGCTTAGCGGGAGGGGTCAATGAGCAGTTCTTC
TRBJ1-2	TRBD1	TRBV19	-	CASSVTTGVYGYTF	TGTGCCAGTAGTGTCACGACAGGGGTCTATGGCTACACCTTC
TRBJ1-5	-	TRBV5-4	-	CASSLSLGQPQHF	TGTGCCAGCAGCTTGAGTCTAGGTCAGCCCCAGCATTTT
TRBJ2-7	TRBD1	TRBV6-5	few	CASSYSNDRVYEQYF	TGTGCCAGCAGTTACTCGAATGACAGGGTCTACGAGCAGTACTTC
TRBJ2-5	TRBD1	TRBV12-3/TRBV12-4	-	CASRSGTEETQYF	TGTGCCAGCAGATCCGGGACAGAAGAGACCCAGTACTTC
TRBJ1-1	TRBD1	TRBV19	once	CASSIAGTGNTEAFF	TGTGCCAGTAGTATAGCTGGGACAGGGAACACTGAAGCTTTCTTT
TRBJ1-4	-	TRBV9	once	CASSVASGGGEKLFF	TGTGCCAGCAGCGTAGCCTCGGGGGGCGGCGAAAAACTGTTTTTT
TRBJ1-1	-	TRBV11-1	-	CASSLVQNTEAFF	TGTGCCAGCAGCTTAGTTCAGAATACTGAAGCTTTCTTT
TRBJ2-5	TRBD2	TRBV5-1	-	CASSLGTSGSLQETQYF	TGCGCCAGCAGCCTCGGGACTAGCGGGAGCCTCCAAGAGACCCAGTACTTC
TRBJ2-3	TRBD2	TRBV5-5	-	CASSLTSASTDTQYF	TGTGCCAGCAGCTTGACTAGCGCCAGCACAGATACGCAGTATTTT
TRBJ1-5	-	TRBV28	-	CASSTTGPFSNQPQHF	TGTGCCAGCAGTACCACAGGGCCGTTTAGCAATCAGCCCCAGCATTTT
TRBJ2-3	-	TRBV25-1	-	CASSEEADTQYF	TGTGCCAGCAGCGAAGAGGCAGATACGCAGTATTTT
TRBJ1-6	TRBD1	TRBV30	few	CAWSTGQGDSPLHF	TGTGCCTGGTCCACGGGACAGGGTGATTCACCCCTCCACTTT
TRBJ2-7	-	TRBV12-1	once	CASSFGSGRTTYEQYF	TGTGCCAGCAGCTTTGGGAGTGGGAGAACCACCTACGAGCAGTACTTC
TRBJ1-5	TRBD1	TRBV19	-	CASSKLGRGNPQHF	TGTGCCAGTAGTAAGTTAGGCAGGGGGAACCCCCAGCATTTT
TRBJ2-7	TRBD1	TRBV3-1/TRBV3-2	-	CASSQDWTGLGQYF	TGTGCCAGCAGCCAAGACTGGACAGGTCTGGGGCAGTACTTC
TRBJ1-4	-	TRBV30	-	CAWRMGGREKLFF	TGTGCCTGGAGGATGGGAGGACGGGAAAAACTGTTTTTT
TRBJ2-7	TRBD2	TRBV5-6	-	CASSLAEREVYEQYF	TGTGCCAGCAGCTTGGCGGAGCGGGAGGTCTACGAGCAGTACTTC
TRBJ2-7	-	TRBV30	-	CAWRGGGYEQYF	TGTGCCTGGAGGGGAGGGGGCTACGAGCAGTACTTC
TRBJ2-7	-	TRBV5-1	-	CASSLGHRIDEQYF	TGCGCCAGCAGCTTGGGACACCGGATCGACGAGCAGTACTTC
TRBJ2-1	-	TRBV2	-	CASSPYNEQFF	TGTGCCAGCAGCCCGTACAATGAGCAGTTCTTC
TRBJ2-1	TRBD2	TRBV6-6	once	CASSYQTSVKYNEQFF	TGTGCCAGCAGTTACCAGACTAGCGTCAAGTACAATGAGCAGTTCTTC
TRBJ1-2	TRBD1	TRBV5-1	few	CASSRDGTGNGYTF	TGCGCCAGCAGCCGTGATGGGACAGGGAATGGCTACACCTTC
TRBJ2-2	TRBD2	TRBV5-1	-	CASSLIRSGGLAGVANTGELFF	TGCGCCAGCAGCTTGATTAGGAGTGGTGGACTAGCGGGAGTCGCGAACACCGGGGAGCTGTTTTTT
TRBJ1-6	-	TRBV9	-	CASSVGPGNNSPLHF	TGTGCCAGCAGCGTAGGCCCAGGGAATAATTCACCCCTCCACTTT
TRBJ2-1	TRBD2	TRBV6-4	-	CASSDSTSGSNEQFF	TGTGCCAGCAGTGACTCGACTAGCGGGAGCAATGAGCAGTTCTTC
TRBJ2-5	-	TRBV5-4	-	CASSGPRARETQYF	TGTGCCAGCAGCGGACCGAGGGCAAGGGAGACCCAGTACTTC
TRBJ2-5	-	TRBV27	-	CASSLGGGAGETQYF	TGTGCCAGCAGTTTGGGAGGAGGGGCAGGGGAGACCCAGTACTTC
TRBJ2-7	TRBD1	TRBV6-6	once	CASSYAAGGEQYF	TGTGCCAGCAGTTACGCCGCAGGGGGCGAGCAGTACTTC
TRBJ2-5	TRBD2	TRBV28	-	CASTSSLWGGKETQYF	TGTGCCAGCACTTCTTCCCTTTGGGGGGGAAAAGAGACCCAGTACTTC
TRBJ1-2	TRBD1	TRBV28	-	CASRLLGGWNYGYTF	TGTGCCAGCAGACTCCTAGGGGGCTGGAACTATGGCTACACCTTC
TRBJ1-1	TRBD1	TRBV9	-	CASSANRGNTEAFF	TGTGCCAGCAGCGCGAACAGGGGGAACACTGAAGCTTTCTTT
TRBJ2-6	-	TRBV28	-	CASSLPLGGGGLGANVLTF	TGTGCCAGCAGTTTACCCCTTGGGGGTGGGGGCCTTGGGGCCAACGTCCTGACTTTC
TRBJ1-5	-	TRBV19	-	CASNPDRYNQPQHF	TGTGCCAGTAACCCTGACAGATACAATCAGCCCCAGCATTTT
TRBJ2-7	TRBD1	TRBV10-3	-	CAIKGQGAQYEQYF	TGTGCCATCAAAGGACAGGGGGCTCAATACGAGCAGTACTTC
TRBJ2-2	TRBD2	TRBV11-2	-	CASSLAGGIGELFF	TGTGCCAGCAGCTTGGCGGGAGGGATCGGGGAGCTGTTTTTT
TRBJ1-4	-	TRBV2	-	CASSLNRATNEKLFF	TGTGCCAGCTCATTGAACAGGGCAACTAATGAAAAACTGTTTTTT
TRBJ1-2	-	TRBV21-1	-	CASSPLTPGGVKVRYGYTF	TGTGCCAGCAGCCCTCTCACCCCAGGGGGCGTGAAAGTACGGTATGGCTACACCTTC
TRBJ2-5	TRBD2	TRBV7-2	once	CASSRGLAPPPYF	TGTGCCAGCAGTCGCGGACTAGCGCCCCCCCCGTACTTC
TRBJ2-7	TRBD1	TRBV5-6	-	CASSFGTGQIYEQYF	TGTGCCAGCAGCTTCGGGACAGGGCAAATCTACGAGCAGTACTTC
TRBJ1-3	-	TRBV7-2	-	CASSLRGGPGNTIYF	TGTGCCAGCAGCTTACGGGGTGGACCTGGAAACACCATATATTTT
TRBJ1-1	TRBD1	TRBV19	-	CASSVSSGTGNLNTEAFF	TGTGCCAGTAGTGTTTCCTCCGGGACAGGGAACTTGAACACTGAAGCTTTCTTT